This record covers a single TCR beta chain. Using immunoSEQ multiplex PCR, the repertoire was profiled, and TCRdb retains in-frame clones only, with some absent. The profile shows 80,000 to 100,000 clones, around 90% of them singletons. This specimen belongs to a study of T cells after somatic rescue of genetic block. The ends were cut back, 4 bases at V and 7 bases at J, with 14 bases in the middle. Germline values: CDR1 MNHEY, CDR2 SVGAGI. CDR3 length equals 14 residues. The rearrangement uses TRBV6-5 and TRBJ2-1; tentatively, D is TRBD1 (6 bases). Source material: peripheral blood mononuclear cells (PBMCs). This TCR came from a woman aged 18 to 35. The CDR3 is CASSLQGVANEQFF. The DNA for the CDR3 is TGTGCCAGCAGTTTACAGGGAGTGGCTAATGAGCAGTTCTTC.